The entry below gives a single T cell receptor (beta chain) sequence along with its context. This clonotype has only a few counts. Its antigen remains unidentified. Within one base of it there is no much larger clone, and no base qualities were kept. The sequencing machine was an Illumina HiSeq 2500. Quantitative 5'-RACE with molecular barcodes was the method used to prepare the TCR beta libraries. Turning to the authors' computational methods: Disease-linked TCR variants were identified with a new computational method built on a probabilistic model of VDJ rearrangement. TCRdb itself trimmed the public reads at Q25 with fastp, ran MiXCR and retained productive beta chains. Here each entry gathers all rows of one CDR3 protein and keeps the most common genes and DNA. TCRdb's processing, not the study's, gives the V and J calls here. For this sample the table gives around 390,000 distinct CDR3 sequences, of which more than 20% were detected only once. Approximately 15% of the sample rests with the top ten.

This specimen comes from a study of CD8 T cells in ankylosing spondylitis (dated by TCRdb to 2017 to 2019). Some background on the complete study: The study set out to find disease-linked TCR variants by profiling T cell receptor beta repertoires in ankylosing spondylitis patients and healthy donors. Peripheral blood was sampled, and synovial fluid was also collected from ankylosing spondylitis patients. The full study cohort comprised around 25 ankylosing spondylitis patients and approximately 100 healthy donors. The study at large found these results: According to the report, matched synovial fluid samples from ankylosing spondylitis patients were significantly enriched for the disease-linked clones. In peripheral blood, the disease-linked clones were found at relatively low frequencies and had a CD8+ phenotype. A TCR beta motif of several highly homologous amino acid variants appeared characteristic of blood from ankylosing spondylitis patients. Some of the motif variants had been reported before in the synovial fluid and blood of reactive arthritis patients, a finding that suggests common disease-initiation mechanisms.

The CDR3 contains 15 residues, cysteine and phenylalanine counted. Only the CDR3 portion is preserved as DNA: 45 bases, with reading frame beginning at the first base. Clipping removes 5 bases from V and 0 bases from J, with 7 as the unmatched junction base count. This receptor was identified in a male donor with ankylosing spondylitis. The chain employs TRBV12-3 or TRBV12-4 and TRBJ2-7; 7 bases in the middle match TRBD1. Sequences were obtained from blood, either unsorted or a sorted T cell fraction (not recorded which). The CDR3 sequence is CASSQQGPSSYEQYF. Here is the DNA: TGTGCCAGCAGTCAACAGGGGCCGAGCTCCTACGAGCAGTACTTC.